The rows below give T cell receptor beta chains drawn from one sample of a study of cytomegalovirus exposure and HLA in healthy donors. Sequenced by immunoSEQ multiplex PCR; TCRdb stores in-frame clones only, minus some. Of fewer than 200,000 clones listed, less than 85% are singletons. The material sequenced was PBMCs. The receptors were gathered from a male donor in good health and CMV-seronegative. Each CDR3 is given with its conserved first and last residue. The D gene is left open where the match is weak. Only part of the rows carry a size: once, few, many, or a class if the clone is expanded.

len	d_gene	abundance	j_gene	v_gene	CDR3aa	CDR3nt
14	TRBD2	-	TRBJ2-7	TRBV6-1	CASTSSGGAEEQYF	TGTGCCAGCACCTCTAGCGGGGGGGCGGAAGAGCAGTACTTC
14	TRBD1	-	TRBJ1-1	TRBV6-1	CASTEGTPDRPIDF	TGTGCCAGCACCGAGGGGACCCCGGACAGGCCCATAGACTTT
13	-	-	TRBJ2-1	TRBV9	CASSVGGPNEQFF	TGTGCCAGCAGCGTAGGGGGGCCGAATGAGCAGTTCTTC
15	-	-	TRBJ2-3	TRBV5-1	CASSLGNRGTDTQYF	TGCGCCAGCAGCTTGGGAAACAGAGGCACAGATACGCAGTATTTT
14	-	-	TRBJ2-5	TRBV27	CASSFLRGQETQYF	TGTGCCAGCAGTTTTTTGCGGGGCCAAGAGACCCAGTACTTC
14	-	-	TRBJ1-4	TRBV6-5	CASRSDMTVEKLFF	TGTGCCAGCAGGAGCGATATGACTGTTGAAAAACTGTTTTTT
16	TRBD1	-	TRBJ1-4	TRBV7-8	CASSSRTGLTNEKLFF	TGTGCCAGCAGCTCTCGGACAGGGCTGACTAATGAAAAACTGTTTTTT
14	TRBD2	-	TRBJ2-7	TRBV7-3	CASSLSGGSYEQYF	TGTGCCAGCAGCTTATCGGGGGGGTCCTACGAGCAGTACTTC
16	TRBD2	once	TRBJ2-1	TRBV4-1	CASSPGLAPIIHEQFF	TGCGCCAGCAGCCCCGGACTAGCACCGATCATCCATGAGCAGTTCTTC
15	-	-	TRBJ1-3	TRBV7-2	CASSSRGPSGNTIYF	TGTGCCAGCAGCTCGCGGGGGCCCAGTGGAAACACCATATATTTT
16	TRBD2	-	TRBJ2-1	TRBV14	CASSQVAGSSYNEQFF	TGTGCCAGCAGCCAGGTAGCGGGTAGCTCCTACAATGAGCAGTTCTTC
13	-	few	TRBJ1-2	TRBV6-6	CASTPRAVESYTF	TGTGCCAGCACCCCAAGAGCGGTTGAGAGCTACACCTTC
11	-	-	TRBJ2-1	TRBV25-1	CASSRFNEQFF	TGTGCCAGCAGTCGTTTCAATGAGCAGTTCTTC
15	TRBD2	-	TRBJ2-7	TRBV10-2	CASRETSGGRYEQYF	TGCGCCAGCAGGGAGACTAGCGGGGGACGTTACGAGCAGTACTTC
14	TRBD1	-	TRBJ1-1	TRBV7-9	CASSLDRVGTEAFF	TGTGCCAGCAGCTTGGACAGGGTGGGCACTGAAGCTTTCTTT
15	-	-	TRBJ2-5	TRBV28	CASSWVPLVIPTQYF	TGTGCCAGCAGTTGGGTCCCTCTAGTGATACCGACCCAGTACTTC
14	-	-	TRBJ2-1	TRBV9	CASSVVGAGNEQFF	TGTGCCAGCAGCGTAGTGGGAGCCGGCAATGAGCAGTTCTTC
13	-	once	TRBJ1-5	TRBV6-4	CASSQGNNQPQHF	TGTGCCAGCAGTCAGGGAAACAATCAGCCCCAGCATTTT
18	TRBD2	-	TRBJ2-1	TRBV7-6	CASTPKLGLADSYNEQFF	TGTGCCAGCACCCCGAAACTAGGACTAGCGGACTCCTACAATGAGCAGTTCTTC
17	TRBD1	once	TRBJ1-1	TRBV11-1	CASSLFGSGQANTEAFF	TGTGCCAGCAGCTTATTCGGCTCCGGACAGGCGAACACTGAAGCTTTCTTT
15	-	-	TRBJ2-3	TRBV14	CASSPKRASTDTQYF	TGTGCCAGCAGCCCCAAAAGAGCTAGCACAGATACGCAGTATTTT
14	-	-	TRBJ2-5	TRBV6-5	CASSFSGDQETQYF	TGTGCCAGCAGTTTTTCTGGAGACCAAGAGACCCAGTACTTC